This T cell receptor beta chain was captured in a study of T cell changes during pregnancy in multiple sclerosis. The germline gives CDR1 MNHNS, CDR2 SASEGT. The CDR3 covers 12 residues. Trimming removed 7 bases from V and 4 bases from J, with 10 bases in between. The assay was immunoSEQ multiplex PCR, and TCRdb's table has in-frame clones only and misses some. This table has tens of thousands of clones, less than 90% appearing once. This clone was found once. The receptor was isolated from a female donor with multiple sclerosis, enrolled in a pregnancy study. The source was CD4+ T cells from peripheral blood mononuclear cells, collected in the third trimester of pregnancy. The chain is built from TRBV6-1 and TRBJ1-2; no definite D call. In nucleotides, the CDR3 is TGTGCCAGCATGTCTCTAGGCTATGGCTACACCTTC. Amino acids: CASMSLGYGYTF.